This T cell receptor (beta chain) derives from a study of T cells in Graves' hyperthyroidism and ophthalmopathy. Findings and limits, study-wide: Ophthalmopathy, as predicted by the model, came a median about seven months after the prediction. Most expanded thyroid clonotypes above 0.001 also appeared in blood.

Diagnosing involved the use of clinical symptoms, serum thyroxine and TRAb, thyroid ultrasound and orbital computed tomography. As for this clonotype: Antigen unknown.

RNA transcripts were the template for amplifying TCR beta CDR3 regions. When the TCR CDR3 underwent first-round RT-PCR, the HTBI primer set was used. TCRdb passed the multiplex PCR reads through MiXCR, listing each CDR3 protein once. The repertoire has a few hundred thousand distinct CDR3 sequences, about 13% of them found once; the top ten carry less than 25%. From germline, CDR1 is MRHNA and CDR2 SNTAGT. CDR3 length equals 16 residues. Trimming removed 0 bases from V and 4 bases from J; junction bases left unmatched: 6. The V and J genes are TRBV6-4 and TRBJ1-2; 9 bases map to TRBD1. The source material was blood. This sequence was found in a man aged 25 to 45 with Graves' hyperthyroidism that later progressed to Graves' ophthalmopathy. CDR3 DNA sequence: TGTGCCAGCAGTGACTCCGGGACAGGGCCGGTCTATGGCTACACCTTC. It specifies CASSDSGTGPVYGYTF.